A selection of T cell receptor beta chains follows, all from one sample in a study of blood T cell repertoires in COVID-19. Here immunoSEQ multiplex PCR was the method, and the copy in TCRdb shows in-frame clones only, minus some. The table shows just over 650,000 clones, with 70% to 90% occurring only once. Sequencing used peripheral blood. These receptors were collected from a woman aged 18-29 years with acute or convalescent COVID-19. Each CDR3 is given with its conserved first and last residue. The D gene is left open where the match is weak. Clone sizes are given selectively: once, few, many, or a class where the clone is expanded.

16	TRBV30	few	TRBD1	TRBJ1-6	CAWREGDRGHNSPLHF	TGTGCCTGGAGGGAGGGGGACAGGGGGCACAATTCACCCCTCCACTTT
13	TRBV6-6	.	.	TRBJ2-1	CASSFPGLNEQFF	TGTGCCAGCAGCTTCCCGGGGTTGAATGAGCAGTTCTTC
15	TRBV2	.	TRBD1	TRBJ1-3	CASSAGGLERNTIYF	TGTGCCAGCAGTGCAGGGGGTCTTGAGAGAAACACCATATATTTT
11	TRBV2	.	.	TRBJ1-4	CASSEIGGLFF	TGTGCCAGCAGTGAAATCGGGGGACTGTTTTTT
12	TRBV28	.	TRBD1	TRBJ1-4	CASSRQGEKLFF	TGTGCCAGCAGTCGACAGGGGGAAAAACTGTTTTTT
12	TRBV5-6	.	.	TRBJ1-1	CASSPGNTEAFF	TGTGCCAGCAGCCCAGGGAACACTGAAGCTTTCTTT
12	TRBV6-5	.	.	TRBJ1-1	CASRLGASEAFF	TGTGCCAGCAGACTTGGGGCCTCTGAAGCTTTCTTT
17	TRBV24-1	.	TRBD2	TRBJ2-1	CATSDAAGLAGRNEQFF	TGTGCCACCAGTGATGCCGCGGGACTAGCGGGGAGAAATGAGCAGTTCTTC
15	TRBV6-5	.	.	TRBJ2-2	CASVSLGQGTGELFF	TGTGCCAGCGTATCATTGGGGCAGGGAACCGGGGAGCTGTTTTTT
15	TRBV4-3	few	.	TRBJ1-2	CASSQDTGVIYGYTF	TGCGCCAGCAGCCAAGATACCGGAGTGATCTATGGCTACACCTTC
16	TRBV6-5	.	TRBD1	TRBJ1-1	CASSYSDRAMNTEAFF	TGTGCCAGCAGTTACTCCGACAGGGCCATGAACACTGAAGCTTTCTTT
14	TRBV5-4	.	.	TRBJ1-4	CASTTPDSNEKLFF	TGTGCCAGCACCACGCCAGATTCTAATGAAAAACTGTTTTTT
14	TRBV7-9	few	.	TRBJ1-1	CASSLVMQGTEAFF	TGTGCCAGCAGCTTAGTTATGCAGGGAACTGAAGCTTTCTTT
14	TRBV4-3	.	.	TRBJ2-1	CASSQDRAGNEQFF	TGCGCCAGCAGCCAAGATCGGGCAGGGAATGAGCAGTTCTTC
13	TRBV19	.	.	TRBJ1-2	CASSPGGTEGYTF	TGTGCCAGTAGTCCGGGGGGAACGGAAGGCTACACCTTC
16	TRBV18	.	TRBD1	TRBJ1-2	CASSLDRGPSNYGYTF	TGTGCCAGCTCACTCGACAGGGGGCCTTCAAACTATGGCTACACCTTC
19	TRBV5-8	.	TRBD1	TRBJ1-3	CASSRSRDRGLLSGNTIYF	TGTGCCAGCAGCCGTTCCCGGGACAGGGGGCTTCTCTCTGGAAACACCATATATTTT
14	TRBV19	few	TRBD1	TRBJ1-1	CASSRDSLVTEAFF	TGTGCCAGTAGTAGGGACAGCTTGGTCACTGAAGCTTTCTTT
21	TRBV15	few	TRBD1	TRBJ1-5	CATSGSRGGTGGLNSNQPQHF	TGTGCCACCAGCGGGTCCAGAGGTGGGACAGGAGGCCTAAATAGCAATCAGCCCCAGCATTTT
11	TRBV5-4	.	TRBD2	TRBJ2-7	CASSGEGGQYF	TGTGCCAGCAGCGGGGAGGGCGGGCAGTACTTC
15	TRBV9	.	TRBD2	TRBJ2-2	CASSGLAGITGELFF	TGTGCCAGCAGCGGACTAGCGGGGATTACCGGGGAGCTGTTTTTT
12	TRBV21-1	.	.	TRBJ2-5	CCGQGAEETQYF	TGCTGTGGGCAGGGGGCTGAAGAGACCCAGTACTTC
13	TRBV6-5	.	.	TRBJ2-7	CATTLRDTYEQYF	TGTGCCACCACTTTGAGGGACACCTACGAGCAGTACTTC
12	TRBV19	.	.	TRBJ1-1	CASSLLHTEAFF	TGTGCCAGTTCTTTACTTCACACTGAAGCTTTCTTT
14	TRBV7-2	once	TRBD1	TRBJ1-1	CASSFDQGATEAFF	TGTGCCAGCAGCTTCGATCAGGGGGCCACTGAAGCTTTCTTT
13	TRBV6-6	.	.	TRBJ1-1	CASSHGGNTEAFF	TGTGCCAGCAGTCACGGGGGGAACACTGAAGCTTTCTTT
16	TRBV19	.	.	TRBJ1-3	CASSTPGTRGGNTIYF	TGTGCCAGTAGTACCCCGGGGACAAGGGGAGGAAACACCATATATTTT
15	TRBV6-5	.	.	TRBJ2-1	CASSYSTQTYNEQFF	TGTGCCAGCAGTTACTCGACTCAAACCTACAATGAGCAGTTCTTC
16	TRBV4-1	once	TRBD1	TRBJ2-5	CASSQKTGVWGETQYF	TGCGCCAGCAGCCAGAAAACAGGGGTTTGGGGAGAGACCCAGTACTTC
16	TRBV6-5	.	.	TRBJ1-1	CASSYSTTWPRGKAFF	TGTGCCAGCAGTTACTCGACCACCTGGCCTAGGGGGAAAGCTTTCTTT
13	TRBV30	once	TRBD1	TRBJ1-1	CAWSSGTGPEAFF	TGTGCCTGGAGTAGCGGGACAGGGCCTGAAGCTTTCTTT
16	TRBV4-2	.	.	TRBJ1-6	CASSQGRGVYNSPLHF	TGTGCCAGCAGCCAGGGCAGGGGTGTCTATAATTCACCCCTCCACTTT
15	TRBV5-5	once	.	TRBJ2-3	CASSLDSTSTDTQYF	TGTGCCAGCAGCTTGGATTCAACTAGCACAGATACGCAGTATTTT
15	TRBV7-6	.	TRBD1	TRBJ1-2	CASSILGQASYGYTF	TGTGCCAGCAGTATCCTAGGACAGGCCTCCTATGGCTACACCTTC
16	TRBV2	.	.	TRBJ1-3	CASSSRRGLSGNTIYF	TGTGCCAGCTCCTCGCGCAGGGGACTATCTGGAAACACCATATATTTT
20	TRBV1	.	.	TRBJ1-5	CTSSQEMREQGGRPNQPQHF	TGCACCAGCAGCCAAGAAATGAGGGAACAGGGGGGAAGACCCAATCAGCCCCAGCATTTT
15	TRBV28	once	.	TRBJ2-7	CASSPSDSRFYEQYF	TGTGCCAGCAGTCCCTCCGACTCACGATTCTACGAGCAGTACTTC
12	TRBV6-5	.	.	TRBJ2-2	CASSYPYGELFF	TGTGCCAGCAGTTACCCGTACGGGGAGCTGTTTTTT
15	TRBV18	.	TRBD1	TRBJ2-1	CASSSNRDSYNEQFF	TGTGCCAGCTCATCCAACCGGGACAGTTACAATGAGCAGTTCTTC
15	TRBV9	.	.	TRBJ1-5	CASSGGPVSNQPQHF	TGTGCCAGCAGCGGGGGGCCGGTGAGCAATCAGCCCCAGCATTTT
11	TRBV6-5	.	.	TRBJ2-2	CASSRTGELFF	TGTGCCAGCAGCCGTACCGGGGAGCTGTTTTTT
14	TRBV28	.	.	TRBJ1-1	CASMGGGMNTEAFF	TGTGCCAGCATGGGAGGAGGTATGAACACTGAAGCTTTCTTT
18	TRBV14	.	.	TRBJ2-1	CASSQDSAGFYTYNEQFF	TGTGCCAGCAGCCAAGATAGTGCGGGGTTCTATACCTACAATGAGCAGTTCTTC
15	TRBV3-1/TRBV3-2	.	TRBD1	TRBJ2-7	CASSQFSTGGYEQYF	TGTGCCAGCAGCCAATTTTCGACAGGGGGCTACGAGCAGTACTTC
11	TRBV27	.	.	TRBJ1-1	CASRGDREAFF	TGTGCCAGCAGAGGCGACAGGGAAGCTTTCTTT
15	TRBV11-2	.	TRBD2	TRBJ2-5	CASSLVQGLGETQYF	TGTGCCAGCAGCTTAGTTCAGGGACTAGGAGAGACCCAGTACTTC
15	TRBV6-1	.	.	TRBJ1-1	CASSELGQTNTEAFF	TGTGCCAGCAGTGAATTGGGGCAGACCAACACTGAAGCTTTCTTT